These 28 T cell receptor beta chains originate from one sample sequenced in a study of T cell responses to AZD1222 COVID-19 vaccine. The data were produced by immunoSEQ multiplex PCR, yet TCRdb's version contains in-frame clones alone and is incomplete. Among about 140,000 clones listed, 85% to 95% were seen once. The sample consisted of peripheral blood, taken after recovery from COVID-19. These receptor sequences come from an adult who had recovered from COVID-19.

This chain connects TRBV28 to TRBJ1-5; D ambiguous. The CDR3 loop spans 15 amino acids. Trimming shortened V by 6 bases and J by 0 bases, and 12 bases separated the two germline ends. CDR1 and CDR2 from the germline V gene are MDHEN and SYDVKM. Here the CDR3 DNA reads TGTGCCAGCAGGGAAGGGCGTTATAGCAATCAGCCCCAGCATTTT. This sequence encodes CASREGRYSNQPQHF.

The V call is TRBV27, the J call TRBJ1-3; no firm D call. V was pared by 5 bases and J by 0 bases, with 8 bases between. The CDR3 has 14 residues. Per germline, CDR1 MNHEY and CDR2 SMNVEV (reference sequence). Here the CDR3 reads CASSLSRSGNTIYF. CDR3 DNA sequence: TGTGCCAGCAGTCTCAGCCGCTCTGGAAACACCATATATTTT.

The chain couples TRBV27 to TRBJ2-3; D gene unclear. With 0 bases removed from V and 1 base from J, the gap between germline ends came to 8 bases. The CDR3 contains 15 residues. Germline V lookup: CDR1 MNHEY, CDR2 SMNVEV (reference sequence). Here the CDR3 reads CASSLSNKGTDTQYF. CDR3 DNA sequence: TGTGCCAGCAGTTTATCGAACAAGGGCACAGATACGCAGTATTTT.

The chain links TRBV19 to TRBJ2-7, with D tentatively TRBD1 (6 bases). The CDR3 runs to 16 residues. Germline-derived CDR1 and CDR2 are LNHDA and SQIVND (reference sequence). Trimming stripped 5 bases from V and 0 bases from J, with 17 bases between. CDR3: CASSPSGTPGSYEQYF. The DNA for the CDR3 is TGTGCCAGTAGTCCGTCCGGGACACCGGGCTCCTACGAGCAGTACTTC.

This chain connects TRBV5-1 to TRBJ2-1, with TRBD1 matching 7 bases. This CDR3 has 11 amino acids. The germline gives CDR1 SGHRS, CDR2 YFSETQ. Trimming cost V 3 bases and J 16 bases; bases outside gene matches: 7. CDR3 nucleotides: TGCGCCAGCAGCTCCGGTACAGGGGCCTTCTTC. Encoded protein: CASSSGTGAFF.

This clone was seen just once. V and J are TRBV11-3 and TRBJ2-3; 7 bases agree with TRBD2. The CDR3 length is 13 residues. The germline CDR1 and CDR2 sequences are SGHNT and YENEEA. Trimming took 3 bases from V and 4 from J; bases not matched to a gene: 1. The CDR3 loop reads CASSLGGADTQYF. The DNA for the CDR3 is TGTGCCAGCAGCTTGGGGGGGGCAGATACGCAGTATTTT.

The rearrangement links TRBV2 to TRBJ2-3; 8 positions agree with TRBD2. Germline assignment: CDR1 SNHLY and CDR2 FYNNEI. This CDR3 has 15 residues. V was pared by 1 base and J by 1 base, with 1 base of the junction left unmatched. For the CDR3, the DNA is TGTGCCAGCAGTGAAGATAGCGGGGGCACAGATACGCAGTATTTT. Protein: CASSEDSGGTDTQYF.

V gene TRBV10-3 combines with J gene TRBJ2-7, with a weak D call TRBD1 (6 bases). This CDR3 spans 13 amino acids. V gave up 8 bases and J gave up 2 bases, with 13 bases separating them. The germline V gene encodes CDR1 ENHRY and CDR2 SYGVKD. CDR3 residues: CAIGSDRTYEQYF. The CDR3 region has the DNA TGTGCCATCGGGTCCGACAGGACCTACGAGCAGTACTTC.

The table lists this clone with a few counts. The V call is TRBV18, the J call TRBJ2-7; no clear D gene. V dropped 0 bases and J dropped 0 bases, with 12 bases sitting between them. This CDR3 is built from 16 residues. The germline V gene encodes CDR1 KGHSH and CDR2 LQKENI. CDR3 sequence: CASSPPLGRSSYEQYF. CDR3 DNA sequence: TGTGCCAGCTCACCACCGTTGGGAAGGAGCTCCTACGAGCAGTACTTC.

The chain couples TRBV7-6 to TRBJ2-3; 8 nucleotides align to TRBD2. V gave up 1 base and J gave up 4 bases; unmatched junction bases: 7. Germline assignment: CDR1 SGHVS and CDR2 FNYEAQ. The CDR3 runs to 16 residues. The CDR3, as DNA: TGTGCCAGCAGCTTAGGCCGGACTAGCATCGCAGATACGCAGTATTTT. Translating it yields CASSLGRTSIADTQYF.

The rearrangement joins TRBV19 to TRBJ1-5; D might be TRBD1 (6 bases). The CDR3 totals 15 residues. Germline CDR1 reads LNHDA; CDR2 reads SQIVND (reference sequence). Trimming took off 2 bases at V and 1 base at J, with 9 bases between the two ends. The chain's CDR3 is CASSIRGMSNQPQHF. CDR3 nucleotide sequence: TGTGCCAGTAGTATAAGGGGGATGAGCAATCAGCCCCAGCATTTT.

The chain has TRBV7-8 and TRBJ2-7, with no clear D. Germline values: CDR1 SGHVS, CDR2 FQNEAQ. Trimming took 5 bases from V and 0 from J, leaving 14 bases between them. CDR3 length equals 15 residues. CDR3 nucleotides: TGTGCCAGCAGCGACCGGGCCGTGAGCTCCTACGAGCAGTACTTC. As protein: CASSDRAVSSYEQYF.

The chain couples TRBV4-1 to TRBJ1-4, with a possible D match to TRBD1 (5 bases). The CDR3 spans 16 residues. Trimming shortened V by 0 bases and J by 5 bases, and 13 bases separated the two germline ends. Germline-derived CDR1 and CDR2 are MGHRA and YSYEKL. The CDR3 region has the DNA TGCGCCAGCAGCCAAGAAGGGACCGGGTTAAATGAAAAACTGTTTTTT. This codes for CASSQEGTGLNEKLFF.

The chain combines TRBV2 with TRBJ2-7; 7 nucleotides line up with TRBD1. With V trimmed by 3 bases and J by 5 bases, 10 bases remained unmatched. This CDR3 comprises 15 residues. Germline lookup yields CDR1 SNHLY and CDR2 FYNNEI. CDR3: CASSDIGQGTDEQYF. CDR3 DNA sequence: TGTGCCAGCAGTGATATAGGGCAGGGGACAGACGAGCAGTACTTC.

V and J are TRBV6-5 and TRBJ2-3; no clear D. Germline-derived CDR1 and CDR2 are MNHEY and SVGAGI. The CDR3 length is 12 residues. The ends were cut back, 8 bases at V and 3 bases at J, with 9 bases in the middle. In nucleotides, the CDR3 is TGTGCCAGCGAAGGAAAAACAGATACGCAGTATTTT. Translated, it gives CASEGKTDTQYF.

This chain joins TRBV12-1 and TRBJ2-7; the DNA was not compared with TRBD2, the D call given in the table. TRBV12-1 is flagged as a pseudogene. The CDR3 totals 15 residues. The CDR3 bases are TGTGCCAGCAGCTGCAAGACTAGCGATTCCTACGAGCAGTACTTC. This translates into CASSCKTSDSYEQYF.

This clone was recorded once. The CDR3 DNA follows: TGTGCCAGCAGCTTAGTTGGGACAGGGGGCGTAATGAGTGGAAACACCATATATTTT. Translation gives CASSLVGTGGVMSGNTIYF. The rearrangement joins TRBV11-2 to TRBJ1-3; 12 bases align to TRBD1. J lost 3 bases, V lost 1 base, and 10 bases had no gene match. The CDR3 sequence is 19 residues long. Germline V gene lookup returns CDR1 SGHAT and CDR2 FQNNGV.

Here the CDR3 reads CAWSGQGKGGYTF. For the CDR3, the DNA is TGTGCCTGGAGTGGTCAGGGGAAAGGTGGCTACACCTTC. This chain joins TRBV30 and TRBJ1-2; tentative D call: TRBD1 (6 bases). Germline assignment: CDR1 GTSNPN and CDR2 SVGIG (reference sequence). The CDR3 contains 13 residues. Trimming removed 1 base from V and 7 bases from J, with 13 bases in between.

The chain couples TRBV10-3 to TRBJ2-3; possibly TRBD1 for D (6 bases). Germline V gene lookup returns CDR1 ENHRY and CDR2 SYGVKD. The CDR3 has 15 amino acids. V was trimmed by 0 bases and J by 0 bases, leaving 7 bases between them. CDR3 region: CAISESTGSTDTQYF. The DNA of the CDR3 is TGTGCCATCAGTGAGTCCACAGGGAGCACAGATACGCAGTATTTT.

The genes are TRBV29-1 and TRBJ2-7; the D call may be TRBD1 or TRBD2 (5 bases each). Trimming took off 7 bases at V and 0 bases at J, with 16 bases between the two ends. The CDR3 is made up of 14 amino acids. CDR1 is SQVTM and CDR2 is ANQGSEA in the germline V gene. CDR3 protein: CSALRGGGSYEQYF. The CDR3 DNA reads TGCAGCGCGCTAAGGGGCGGAGGCTCCTACGAGCAGTACTTC.

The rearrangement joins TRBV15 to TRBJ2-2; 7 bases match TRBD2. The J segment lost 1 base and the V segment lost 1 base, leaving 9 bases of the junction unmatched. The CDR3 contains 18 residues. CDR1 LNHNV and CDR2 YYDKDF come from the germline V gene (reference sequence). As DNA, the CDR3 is TGTGCCACCAGCAGAGTGGGTCGGGCTAGCGGGAACACCGGGGAGCTGTTTTTT. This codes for CATSRVGRASGNTGELFF.

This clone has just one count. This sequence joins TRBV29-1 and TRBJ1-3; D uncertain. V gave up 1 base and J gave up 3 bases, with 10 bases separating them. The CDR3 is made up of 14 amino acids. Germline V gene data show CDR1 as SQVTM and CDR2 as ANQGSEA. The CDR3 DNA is TGCAGCGTTGAAGTTAGCGGGTTTGGAAACACCATATATTTT. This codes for CSVEVSGFGNTIYF.

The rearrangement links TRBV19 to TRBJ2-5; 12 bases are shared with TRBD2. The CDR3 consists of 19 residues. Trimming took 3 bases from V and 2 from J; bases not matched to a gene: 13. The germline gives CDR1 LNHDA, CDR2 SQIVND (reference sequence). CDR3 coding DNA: TGTGCCAGTAGTATCGGGCTAGCGGGAGGGAAAGGCTGGCAAGAGACCCAGTACTTC. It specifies CASSIGLAGGKGWQETQYF.

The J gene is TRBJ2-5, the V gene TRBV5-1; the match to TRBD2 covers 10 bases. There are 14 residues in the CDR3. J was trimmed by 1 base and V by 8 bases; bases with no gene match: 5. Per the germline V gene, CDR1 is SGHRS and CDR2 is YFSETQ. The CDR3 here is CASRTSGIQETQYF. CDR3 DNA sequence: TGCGCCAGTAGGACTAGCGGTATCCAAGAGACCCAGTACTTC.

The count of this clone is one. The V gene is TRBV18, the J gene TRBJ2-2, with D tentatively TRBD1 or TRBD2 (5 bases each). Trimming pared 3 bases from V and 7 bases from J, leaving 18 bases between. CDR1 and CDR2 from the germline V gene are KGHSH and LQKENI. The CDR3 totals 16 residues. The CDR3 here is CASSPEGTRGRGELFF. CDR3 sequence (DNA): TGTGCCAGCTCACCCGAGGGTACTCGGGGACGCGGGGAGCTGTTTTTT.

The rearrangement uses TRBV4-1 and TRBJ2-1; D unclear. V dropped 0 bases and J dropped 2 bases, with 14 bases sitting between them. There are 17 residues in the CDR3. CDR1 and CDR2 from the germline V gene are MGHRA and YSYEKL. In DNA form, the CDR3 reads TGCGCCAGCAGCCAAGACCCCCTCGGCAGTGCCTACAATGAGCAGTTCTTC. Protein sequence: CASSQDPLGSAYNEQFF.

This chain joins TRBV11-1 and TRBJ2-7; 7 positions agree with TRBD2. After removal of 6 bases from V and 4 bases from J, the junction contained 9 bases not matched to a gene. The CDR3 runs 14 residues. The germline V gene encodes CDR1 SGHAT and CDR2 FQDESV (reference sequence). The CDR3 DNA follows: TGTGCCAGCAGTGGCGGCGGGAGCAGGTACGAGCAGTACTTC. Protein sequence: CASSGGGSRYEQYF.

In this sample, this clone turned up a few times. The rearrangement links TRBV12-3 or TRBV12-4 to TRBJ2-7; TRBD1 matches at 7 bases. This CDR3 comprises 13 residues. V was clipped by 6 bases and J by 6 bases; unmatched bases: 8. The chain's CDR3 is CASSLDRVSEQYF. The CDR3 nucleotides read TGTGCCAGCAGCCTCGACAGGGTCTCCGAGCAGTACTTC.